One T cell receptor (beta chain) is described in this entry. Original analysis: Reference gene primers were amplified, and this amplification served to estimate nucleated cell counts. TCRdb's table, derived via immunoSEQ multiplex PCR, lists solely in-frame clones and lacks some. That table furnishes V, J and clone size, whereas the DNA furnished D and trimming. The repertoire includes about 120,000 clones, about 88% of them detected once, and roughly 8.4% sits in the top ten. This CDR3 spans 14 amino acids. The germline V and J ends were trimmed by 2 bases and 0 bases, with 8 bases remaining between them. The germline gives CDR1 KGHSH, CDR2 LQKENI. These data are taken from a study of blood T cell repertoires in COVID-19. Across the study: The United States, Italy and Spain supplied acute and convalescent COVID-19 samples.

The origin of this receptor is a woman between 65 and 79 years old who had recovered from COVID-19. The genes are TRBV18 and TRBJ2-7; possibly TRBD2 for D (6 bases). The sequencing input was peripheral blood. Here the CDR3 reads CASSPGLSSYEQYF. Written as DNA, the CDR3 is TGTGCCAGCTCACCAGGACTAAGCTCCTACGAGCAGTACTTC.